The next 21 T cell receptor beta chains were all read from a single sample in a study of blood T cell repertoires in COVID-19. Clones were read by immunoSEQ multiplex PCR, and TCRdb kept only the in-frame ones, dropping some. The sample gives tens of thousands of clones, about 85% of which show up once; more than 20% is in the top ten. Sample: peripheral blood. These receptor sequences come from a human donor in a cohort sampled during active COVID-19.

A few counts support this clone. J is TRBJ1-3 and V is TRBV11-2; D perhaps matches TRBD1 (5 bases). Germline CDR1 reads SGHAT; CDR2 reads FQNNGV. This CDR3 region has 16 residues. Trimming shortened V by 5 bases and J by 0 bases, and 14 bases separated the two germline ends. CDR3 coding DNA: TGTGCCAGCAGCCACGACCGGGGGAGCTCTGGAAACACCATATATTTT. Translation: CASSHDRGSSGNTIYF. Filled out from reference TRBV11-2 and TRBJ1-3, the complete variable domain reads EAGVAQSPRYKIIEKRQSVAFWCNPISGHATLYWYQQILGQGPKLLIQFQNNGVVDDSQLPKDRFSAERLKGVDSTLKIQPAKLEDSAVYLCASSHDRGSSGNTIYFGEGSWLTVV.

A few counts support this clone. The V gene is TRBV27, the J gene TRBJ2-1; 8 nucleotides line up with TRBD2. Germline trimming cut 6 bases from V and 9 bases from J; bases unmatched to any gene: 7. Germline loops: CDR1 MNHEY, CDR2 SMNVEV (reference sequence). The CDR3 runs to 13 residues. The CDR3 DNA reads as TGTGCCAGCAGCGAGCGGGGGAGAAGTGAGCAGTTCTTC. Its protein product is CASSERGRSEQFF.

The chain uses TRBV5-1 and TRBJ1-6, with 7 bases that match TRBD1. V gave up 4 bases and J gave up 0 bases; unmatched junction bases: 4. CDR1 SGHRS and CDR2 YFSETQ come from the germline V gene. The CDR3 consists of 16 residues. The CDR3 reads CASSRTGSSYNSPLHF. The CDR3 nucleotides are TGCGCCAGCAGCCGGACAGGAAGCTCCTATAATTCACCCCTCCACTTT.

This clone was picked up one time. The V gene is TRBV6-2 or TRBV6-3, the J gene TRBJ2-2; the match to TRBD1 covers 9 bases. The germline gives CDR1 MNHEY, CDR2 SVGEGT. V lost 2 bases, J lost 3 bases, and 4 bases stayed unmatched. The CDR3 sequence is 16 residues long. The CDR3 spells CASSYGQGRDTGELFF. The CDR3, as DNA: TGTGCCAGCAGTTACGGACAGGGGCGGGACACCGGGGAGCTGTTTTTT.

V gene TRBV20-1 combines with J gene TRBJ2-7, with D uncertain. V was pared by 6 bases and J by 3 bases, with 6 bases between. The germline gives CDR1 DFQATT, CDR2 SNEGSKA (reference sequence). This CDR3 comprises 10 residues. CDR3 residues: CSAYSYEQYF. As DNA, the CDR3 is TGCAGTGCCTATAGCTACGAGCAGTACTTC.

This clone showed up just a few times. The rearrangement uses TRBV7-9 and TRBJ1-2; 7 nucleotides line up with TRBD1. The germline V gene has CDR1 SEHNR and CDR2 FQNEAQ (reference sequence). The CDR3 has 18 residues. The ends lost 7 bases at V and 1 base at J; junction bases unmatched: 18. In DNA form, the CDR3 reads TGTGCCAGCACCCGGAGTCGACAGGGCGGCTTGCGTAACTATGGCTACACCTTC. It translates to CASTRSRQGGLRNYGYTF.

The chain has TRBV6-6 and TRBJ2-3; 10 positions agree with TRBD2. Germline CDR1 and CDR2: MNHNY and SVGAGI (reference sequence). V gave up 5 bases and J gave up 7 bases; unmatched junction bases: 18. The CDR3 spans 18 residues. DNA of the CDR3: TGTGCCAGCAGTCAAATCGGTAGCGGGGGGTCCCCATGGAATACGCAGTATTTT. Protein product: CASSQIGSGGSPWNTQYF.

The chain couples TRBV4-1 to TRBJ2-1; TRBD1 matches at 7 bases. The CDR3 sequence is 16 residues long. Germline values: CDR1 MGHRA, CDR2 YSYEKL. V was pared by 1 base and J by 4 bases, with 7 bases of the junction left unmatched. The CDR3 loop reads CASSQAPGQIYNEQFF. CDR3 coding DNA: TGCGCCAGCAGCCAAGCTCCGGGACAGATTTACAATGAGCAGTTCTTC.

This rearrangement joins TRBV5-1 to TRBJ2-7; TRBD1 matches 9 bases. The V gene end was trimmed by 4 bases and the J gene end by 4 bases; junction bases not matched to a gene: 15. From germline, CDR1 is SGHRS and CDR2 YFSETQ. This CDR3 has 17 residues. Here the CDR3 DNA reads TGCGCCAGCAGCCCCCCCGGGACAGGGCATAATCGGTACGAGCAGTACTTC. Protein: CASSPPGTGHNRYEQYF.

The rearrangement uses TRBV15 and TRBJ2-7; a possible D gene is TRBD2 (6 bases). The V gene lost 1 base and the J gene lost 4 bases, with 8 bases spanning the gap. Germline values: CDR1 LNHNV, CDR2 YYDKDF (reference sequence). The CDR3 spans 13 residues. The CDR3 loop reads CATSRVREYEQYF. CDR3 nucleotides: TGTGCCACCAGCAGAGTGCGGGAATACGAGCAGTACTTC.

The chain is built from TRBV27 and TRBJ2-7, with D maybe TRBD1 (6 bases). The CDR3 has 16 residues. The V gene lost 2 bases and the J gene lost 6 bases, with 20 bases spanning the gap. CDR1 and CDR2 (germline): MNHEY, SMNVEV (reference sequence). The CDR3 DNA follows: TGTGCCAGCAGTTTAGGTGCAGGGGTGGGATTTCGCGAGCAGTACTTC. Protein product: CASSLGAGVGFREQYF.

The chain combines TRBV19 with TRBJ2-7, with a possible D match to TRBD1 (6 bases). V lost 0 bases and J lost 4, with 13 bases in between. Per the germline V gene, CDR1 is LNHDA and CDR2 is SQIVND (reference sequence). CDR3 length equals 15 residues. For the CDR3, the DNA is TGTGCCAGTAGTATAGATACAGGGAGAAGTTACGAGCAGTACTTC. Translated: CASSIDTGRSYEQYF.

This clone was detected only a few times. CDR3 region: CASSFGRSYEQYF. As DNA, the CDR3 is TGTGCCAGCAGCTTCGGCAGGTCCTACGAGCAGTACTTC. This chain joins TRBV12-1 and TRBJ2-7; no DNA check was done on the table's D call, TRBD1. TRBV12-1 is termed a pseudogene. The CDR3 is 13 amino acids.

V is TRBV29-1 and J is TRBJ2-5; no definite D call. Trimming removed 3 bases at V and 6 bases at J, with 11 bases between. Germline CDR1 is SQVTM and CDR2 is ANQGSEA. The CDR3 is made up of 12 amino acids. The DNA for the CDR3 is TGCAGCGTTGAGGAGCAAACGAAGACCCAGTACTTC. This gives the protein CSVEEQTKTQYF.

This chain's CDR3 is CASSEGGVDEKLFF. CDR3 bases: TGTGCCAGCAGTGAAGGGGGGGTAGATGAAAAACTGTTTTTT. This chain joins TRBV2 and TRBJ1-4; D is perhaps TRBD1 (5 bases). Trimming removed 1 base at V and 6 bases at J, with 9 bases between. The CDR3 spans 14 residues. Germline V lookup: CDR1 SNHLY, CDR2 FYNNEI.

The CDR3 reads CASSGGTGEYEQYF. Written as DNA, the CDR3 is TGTGCCAGCAGCGGCGGGACAGGGGAATACGAGCAGTACTTC. J is TRBJ2-7 and V is TRBV9; TRBD1 aligns across 10 bases. From germline, CDR1 is SGDLS and CDR2 YYNGEE. After removal of 3 bases from V and 4 bases from J, the junction contained 4 bases not matched to a gene. The CDR3 runs to 14 residues.

The DNA for the CDR3 is TGTGCCAGCAGCCGACAGGGCTCCTATAATTCACCCCTCCACTTT. It translates to CASSRQGSYNSPLHF. V usage is TRBV6-2 or TRBV6-3 and J usage is TRBJ1-6; 7 positions match TRBD1. J gave up 0 bases and V 6 bases, and 2 bases lay outside the gene matches. Per the germline V gene, CDR1 is MNHEY and CDR2 is SVGEGT. This CDR3 comprises 15 residues.

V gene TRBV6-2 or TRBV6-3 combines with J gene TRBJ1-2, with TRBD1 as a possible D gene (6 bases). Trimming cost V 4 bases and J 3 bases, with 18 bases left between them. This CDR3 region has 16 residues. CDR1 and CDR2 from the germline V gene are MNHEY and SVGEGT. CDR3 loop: CASSFTGQGSYYGYTF. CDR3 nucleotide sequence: TGTGCCAGCAGTTTCACCGGCCAGGGGTCCTACTATGGCTACACCTTC.

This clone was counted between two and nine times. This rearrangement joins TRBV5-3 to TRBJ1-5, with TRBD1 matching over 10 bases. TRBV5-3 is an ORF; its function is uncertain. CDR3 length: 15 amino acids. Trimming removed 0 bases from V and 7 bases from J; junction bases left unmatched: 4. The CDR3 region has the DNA TGTGCCAGAAGCTTGGCGACAGGGGGCTCACAGCCCCAGCATTTT. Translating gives CARSLATGGSQPQHF.

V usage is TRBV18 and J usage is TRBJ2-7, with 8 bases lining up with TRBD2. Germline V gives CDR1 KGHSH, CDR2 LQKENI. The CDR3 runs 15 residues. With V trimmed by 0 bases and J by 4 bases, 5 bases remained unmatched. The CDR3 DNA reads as TGTGCCAGCTCACCACCGGCGGGACTAGTATACGAGCAGTACTTC. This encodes CASSPPAGLVYEQYF.

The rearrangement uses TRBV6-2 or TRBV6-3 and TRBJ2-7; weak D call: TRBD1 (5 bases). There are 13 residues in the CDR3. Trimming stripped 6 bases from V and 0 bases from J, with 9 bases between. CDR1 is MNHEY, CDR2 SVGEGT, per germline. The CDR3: CASSRQSSYEQYF. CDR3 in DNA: TGTGCCAGCAGCCGACAGAGCTCCTACGAGCAGTACTTC.